The clone carrying this T cell receptor (beta chain) was detected many times. Its antigen is unknown. This CDR3 is built from 15 residues. Trimming at V came to 6 bases and at J to 4 bases, leaving 3 bases not matched to a gene. The sample originates from a study of regulatory T cells in long-lasting Graves disease. Overall study findings and caveats: Accuracy could have been hurt by small sample size.

Through Arm-PCR of CDR3 regions and iRepertoire HTBI primers, TCR beta libraries were built. TCRdb reprocessed the multiplex PCR reads with MiXCR, giving one entry per CDR3 protein. The sample includes a few hundred thousand distinct CDR3 sequences, over 9.5% of them seen just once. The sample's time point: newly diagnosed GD, antithyroid drugs for less than 3 months. Isolated PBMC RNA provided the starting material for the TCR library. These same records also appear under a second study, on T cells in Graves' hyperthyroidism and ophthalmopathy.

This clonotype was obtained from a woman younger than 35 with Graves disease. The rearrangement links TRBV12-3 or TRBV12-4 to TRBJ2-5; TRBD2 matches 15 bases. The material was peripheral blood mononuclear cells (PBMCs), obtained at new diagnosis, from a patient treated with antithyroid drugs. The CDR3, as DNA: TGTGCCAGCAGGGGACTAGCGGGAGGTGGAGAGACCCAGTACTTC. Amino acids: CASRGLAGGGETQYF.